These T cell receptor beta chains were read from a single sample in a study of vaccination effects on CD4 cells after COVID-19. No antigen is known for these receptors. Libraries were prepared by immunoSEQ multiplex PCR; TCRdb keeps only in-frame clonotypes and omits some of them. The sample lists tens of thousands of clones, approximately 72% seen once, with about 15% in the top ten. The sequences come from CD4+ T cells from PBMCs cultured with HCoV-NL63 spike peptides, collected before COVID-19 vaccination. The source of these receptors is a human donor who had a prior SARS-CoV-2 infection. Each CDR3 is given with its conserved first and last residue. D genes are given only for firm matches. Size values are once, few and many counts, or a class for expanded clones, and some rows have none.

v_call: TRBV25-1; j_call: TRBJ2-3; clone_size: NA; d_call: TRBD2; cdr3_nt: TGTGCCAGCAGTGATACTAGCGGGAGTTCCACAGATACGCAGTATTTT; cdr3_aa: CASSDTSGSSTDTQYF
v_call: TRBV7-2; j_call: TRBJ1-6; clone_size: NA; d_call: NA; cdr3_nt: TGTGCCAGCAGCTTAGAGGGGCCGCAAGGGGGATCACCCCTCCACTTT; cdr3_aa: CASSLEGPQGGSPLHF
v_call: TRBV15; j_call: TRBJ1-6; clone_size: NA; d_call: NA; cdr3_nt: TGTGCCACCAGCAGAGATAACCCCCAGCTCAATTCACCCCTCCACTTT; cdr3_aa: CATSRDNPQLNSPLHF
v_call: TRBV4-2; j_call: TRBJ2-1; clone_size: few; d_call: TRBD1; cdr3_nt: TGTGCCAGCAGCCAAGAGCCGGGACAGAAAACTCACAATGAGCAGTTCTTC; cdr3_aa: CASSQEPGQKTHNEQFF
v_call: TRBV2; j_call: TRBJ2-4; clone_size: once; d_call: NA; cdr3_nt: TGTGCCAGCAGTGAACTTGTAGGGATTCAGTACTTC; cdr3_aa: CASSELVGIQYF
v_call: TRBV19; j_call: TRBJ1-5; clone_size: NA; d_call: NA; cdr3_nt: TGTGCCAGTAGTATAATTGGGAACAATCAGCCCCAGCATTTT; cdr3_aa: CASSIIGNNQPQHF
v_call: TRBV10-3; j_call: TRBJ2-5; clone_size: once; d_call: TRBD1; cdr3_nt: TGTGCCATCAGTGGACAGGGGTACCAAGAGACCCAGTACTTC; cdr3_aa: CAISGQGYQETQYF
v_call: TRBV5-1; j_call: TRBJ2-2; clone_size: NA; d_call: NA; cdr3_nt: TGCGCCAGCAGCTTGGAAGCCGCAGACACCGGGGAGCTGTTTTTT; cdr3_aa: CASSLEAADTGELFF
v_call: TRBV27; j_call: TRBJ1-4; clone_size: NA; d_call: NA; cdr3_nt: TGTGCCAGCAGTTTATCCCCCCCAGGGACAAGCAGGCTGTTTTTT; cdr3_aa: CASSLSPPGTSRLFF
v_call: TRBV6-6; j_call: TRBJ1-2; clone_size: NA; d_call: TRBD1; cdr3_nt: TGTGCCAGCAGCCGAGGGACAGGGGGTCATGGCTACACCTTC; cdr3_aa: CASSRGTGGHGYTF
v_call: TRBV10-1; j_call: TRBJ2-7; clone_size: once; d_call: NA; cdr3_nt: TGCGCCAGCAGTGAGAGTTGCGCCGCGACGGTCGAGCAGTACTTC; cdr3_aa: CASSESCAATVEQYF
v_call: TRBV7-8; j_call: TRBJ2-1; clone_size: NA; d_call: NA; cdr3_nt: TGTGCCAGCAGCTTTTCGTGGTTCGATGAGCAGTTCTTC; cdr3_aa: CASSFSWFDEQFF
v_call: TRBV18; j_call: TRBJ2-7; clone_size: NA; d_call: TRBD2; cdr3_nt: TGTGCCAGCTCACCACCCGGCTCTAGCGGGAGGTACGAGCAGTACTTC; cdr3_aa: CASSPPGSSGRYEQYF
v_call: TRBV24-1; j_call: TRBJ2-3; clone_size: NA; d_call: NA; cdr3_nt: TGTGCCACCAGTGGAGGACACACAGATACGCAGTATTTT; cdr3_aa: CATSGGHTDTQYF
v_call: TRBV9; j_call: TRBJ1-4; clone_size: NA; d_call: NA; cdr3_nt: TGTGCCAGCAGCGTAATGGGGGGAAGGGAAAAACTGTTTTTT; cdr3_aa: CASSVMGGREKLFF
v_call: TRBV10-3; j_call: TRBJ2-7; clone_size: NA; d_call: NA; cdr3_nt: TGTGCCATCAGCCGGGACGGTCTCTACGAGCAGTACTTC; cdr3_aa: CAISRDGLYEQYF
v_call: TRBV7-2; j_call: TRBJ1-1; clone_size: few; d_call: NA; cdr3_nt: TGTGCCAGCAGCTTAGTTCGACAGCAGAACACTGAAGCTTTCTTT; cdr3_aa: CASSLVRQQNTEAFF
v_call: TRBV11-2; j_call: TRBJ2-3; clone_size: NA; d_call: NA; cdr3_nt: TGTGCCAGCAGCAGGCCGGACTTCCCACATAGCACAGATACGCAGTATTTT; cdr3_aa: CASSRPDFPHSTDTQYF
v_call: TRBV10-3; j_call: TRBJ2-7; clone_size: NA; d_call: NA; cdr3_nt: TGTGCCATCAGTGAGTTGGGTCCCCGGGGCCACGAGCAGTACTTC; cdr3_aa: CAISELGPRGHEQYF
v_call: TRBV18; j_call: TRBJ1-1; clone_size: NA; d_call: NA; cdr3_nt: TGTGCCAGCCAAGGGGAATTGAACACTGAAGCTTTCTTT; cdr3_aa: CASQGELNTEAFF
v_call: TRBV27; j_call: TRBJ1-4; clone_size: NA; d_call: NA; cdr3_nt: TGTGCCAGCAGTCGTCTGGGGGCAACTAATGAAAAACTGTTTTTT; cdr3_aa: CASSRLGATNEKLFF
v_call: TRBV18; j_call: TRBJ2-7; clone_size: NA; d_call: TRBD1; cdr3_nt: TGTGCCAGCTCACCTACAGGGGGACAGGGCTACGAGCAGTACTTC; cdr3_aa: CASSPTGGQGYEQYF
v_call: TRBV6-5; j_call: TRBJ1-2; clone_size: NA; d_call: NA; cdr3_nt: TGTGCCAGCTCCTCTAGGGACTTGCGTGGCTACACCTTC; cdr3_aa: CASSSRDLRGYTF
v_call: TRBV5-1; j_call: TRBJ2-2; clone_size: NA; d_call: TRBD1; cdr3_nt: TGCGCCAGCAGCTTGGGGCAGGGGGCCGAGAACACCGGGGAGCTGTTTTTT; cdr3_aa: CASSLGQGAENTGELFF
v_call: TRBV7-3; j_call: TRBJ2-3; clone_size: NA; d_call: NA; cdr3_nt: TGTGCCAGCAGCGTAATAGGGGCAGATACGCAGTATTTT; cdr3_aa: CASSVIGADTQYF
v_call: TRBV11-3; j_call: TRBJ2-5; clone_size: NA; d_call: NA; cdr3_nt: TGTGCCAGCAGCCCAAACCCAGGTGTCCAAGAGACCCAGTACTTC; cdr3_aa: CASSPNPGVQETQYF
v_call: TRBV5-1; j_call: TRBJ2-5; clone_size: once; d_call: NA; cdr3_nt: TGCGCCAGCAGCTTGGGGGCGAGAGCGGACCAAGAGACCCAGTACTTC; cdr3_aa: CASSLGARADQETQYF
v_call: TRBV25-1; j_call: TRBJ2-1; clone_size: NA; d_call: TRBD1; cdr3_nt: TGTGCCAGCAGTGATACCCGGGGACAGGCGTACAATGAGCAGTTCTTC; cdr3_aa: CASSDTRGQAYNEQFF
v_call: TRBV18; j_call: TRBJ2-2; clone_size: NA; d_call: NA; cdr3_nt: TGTGCCAGCTCAAATTCAGGGGCTATTGCGAACACCGGGGAGCTGTTTTTT; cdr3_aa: CASSNSGAIANTGELFF
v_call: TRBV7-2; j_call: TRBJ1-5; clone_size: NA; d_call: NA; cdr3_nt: TGTGCCAGCAGCCCCCGGGGCAGGGTGGGTCAGCCCCAGCATTTT; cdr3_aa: CASSPRGRVGQPQHF
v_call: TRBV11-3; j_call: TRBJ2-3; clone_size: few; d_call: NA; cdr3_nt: TGTGCCAGCAGCTTGGAGGGGGCCGCAGATACGCAGTATTTT; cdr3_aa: CASSLEGAADTQYF
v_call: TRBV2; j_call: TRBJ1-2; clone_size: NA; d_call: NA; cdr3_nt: TGTGCCAGCAGTGACTTTGGGCAGGGCTATGGCTACACCTTC; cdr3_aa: CASSDFGQGYGYTF
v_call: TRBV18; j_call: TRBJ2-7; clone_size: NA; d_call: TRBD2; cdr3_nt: TGTGCCAGCTCACCACCGGCGGGAGTCGAGCAGTACTTC; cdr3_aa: CASSPPAGVEQYF
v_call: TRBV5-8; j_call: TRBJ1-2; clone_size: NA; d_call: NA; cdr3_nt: TGTGCCAGCAGCATCTTGGCTCCCTCTGGCTACACCTTC; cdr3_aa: CASSILAPSGYTF
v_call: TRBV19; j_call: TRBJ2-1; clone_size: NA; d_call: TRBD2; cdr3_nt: TGTGCCAGTAACCGCCTAGCGGGGTCCCGGAGTGAGCAGTTCTTC; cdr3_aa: CASNRLAGSRSEQFF
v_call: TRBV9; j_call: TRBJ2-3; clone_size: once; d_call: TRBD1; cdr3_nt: TGTGCCAGCAGCGCCTTTACAGGGGTGGATACGCAGTATTTT; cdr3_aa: CASSAFTGVDTQYF
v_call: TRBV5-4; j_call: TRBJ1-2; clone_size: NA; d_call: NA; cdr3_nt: TGTGCCAGCAGCCCGCCAACCAGGGGAGGTAATGGCTACACCTTC; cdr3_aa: CASSPPTRGGNGYTF
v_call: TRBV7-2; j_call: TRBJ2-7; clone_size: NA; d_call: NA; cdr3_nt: TGTGCCAGCAGCCCTGATGCCCGGGGTGGATCCGAGCAGTACTTC; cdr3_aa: CASSPDARGGSEQYF
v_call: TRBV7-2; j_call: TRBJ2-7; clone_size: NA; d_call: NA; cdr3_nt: TGTGCCAGCAGCTTAATCGTGGGAGAGGGAAACGAGCAGTACTTC; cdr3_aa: CASSLIVGEGNEQYF
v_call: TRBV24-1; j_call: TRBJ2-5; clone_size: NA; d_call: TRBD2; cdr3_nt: TGTGCCACCAGTGATCGACTAGCGGGAGTAGAGACCCAGTACTTC; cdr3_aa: CATSDRLAGVETQYF
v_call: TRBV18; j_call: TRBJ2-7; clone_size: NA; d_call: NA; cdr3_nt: TGTGCCAGCTCACCGGATAGCCCTTCCTCCTACGAGCAGTACTTC; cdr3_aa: CASSPDSPSSYEQYF
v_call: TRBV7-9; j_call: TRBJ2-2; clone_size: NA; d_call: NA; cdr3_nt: TGTGCCAGCAGCTTAAGTGGGGCCCTGGCGAACACCGGGGAGCTGTTTTTT; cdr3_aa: CASSLSGALANTGELFF
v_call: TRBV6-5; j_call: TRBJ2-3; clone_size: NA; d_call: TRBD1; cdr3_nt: TGTGCCAGCAGGCAGGACAGGGGCACAGATACGCAGTATTTT; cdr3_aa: CASRQDRGTDTQYF
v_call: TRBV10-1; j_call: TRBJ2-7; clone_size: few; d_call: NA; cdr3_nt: TGCGCCAGCAAGGTCACTCGTGAGGGAGTCGGGACCTACGAGCAGTACTTC; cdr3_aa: CASKVTREGVGTYEQYF
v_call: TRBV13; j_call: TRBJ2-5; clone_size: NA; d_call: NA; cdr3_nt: TGTGCCAGCAGCTTAGTAGCGGTCCAAGAGACCCAGTACTTC; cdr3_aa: CASSLVAVQETQYF
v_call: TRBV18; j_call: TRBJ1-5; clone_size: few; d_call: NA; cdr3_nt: TGTGCCAGCTCACGACGGACAAAGGATAGCAATCAGCCCCAGCATTTT; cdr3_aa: CASSRRTKDSNQPQHF
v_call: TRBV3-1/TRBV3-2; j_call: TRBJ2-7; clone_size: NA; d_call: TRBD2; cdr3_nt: TGTGCCAGCAGCCTACTAGCGGGGGGAACCTACGAGCAGTACTTC; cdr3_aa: CASSLLAGGTYEQYF
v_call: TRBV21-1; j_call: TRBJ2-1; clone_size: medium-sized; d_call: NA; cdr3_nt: TGTGCCAGCCCCAAGCGGGGGAAGGCGAATGAGCAGTTCTTC; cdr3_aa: CASPKRGKANEQFF
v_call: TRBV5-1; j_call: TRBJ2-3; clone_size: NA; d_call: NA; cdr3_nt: TGCGCCAGCAGCTACCTGGGACTTAACACAGATACGCAGTATTTT; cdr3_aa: CASSYLGLNTDTQYF
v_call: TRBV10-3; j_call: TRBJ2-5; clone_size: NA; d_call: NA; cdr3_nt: TGTGCCATCAGGGAGAATCAAGACCAAGAGACCCAGTACTTC; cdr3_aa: CAIRENQDQETQYF
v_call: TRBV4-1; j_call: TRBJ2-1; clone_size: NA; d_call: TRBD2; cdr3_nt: TGCGCCAGCAGCCATATCGTCGCTAGCGGGATCAATGAGCAGTTCTTC; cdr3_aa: CASSHIVASGINEQFF
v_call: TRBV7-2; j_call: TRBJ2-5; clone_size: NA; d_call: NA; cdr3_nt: TGTGCCAGCAGCGGGGGCCGACAAGAGACCCAGTACTTC; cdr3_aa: CASSGGRQETQYF
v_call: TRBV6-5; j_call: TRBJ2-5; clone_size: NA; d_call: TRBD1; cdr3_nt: TGTGCCAGCCGGTACAGGGGGCGCGAGACCCAGTACTTC; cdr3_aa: CASRYRGRETQYF
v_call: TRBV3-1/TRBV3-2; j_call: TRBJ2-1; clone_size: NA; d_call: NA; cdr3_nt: TGTGCCAGCAGCCTGGGGGCGGTCAATGAGCAGTTCTTC; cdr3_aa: CASSLGAVNEQFF